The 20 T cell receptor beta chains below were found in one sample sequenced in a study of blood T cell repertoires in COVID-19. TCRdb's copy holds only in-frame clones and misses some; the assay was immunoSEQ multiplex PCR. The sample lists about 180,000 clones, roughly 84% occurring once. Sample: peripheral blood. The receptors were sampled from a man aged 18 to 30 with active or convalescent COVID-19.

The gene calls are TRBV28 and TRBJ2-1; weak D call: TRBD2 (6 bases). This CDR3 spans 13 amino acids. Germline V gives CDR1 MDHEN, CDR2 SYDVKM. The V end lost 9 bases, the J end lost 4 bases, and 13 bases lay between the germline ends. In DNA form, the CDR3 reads TGTGCCAGTGGTGGTAGCGGTTACAATGAGCAGTTCTTC. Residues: CASGGSGYNEQFF. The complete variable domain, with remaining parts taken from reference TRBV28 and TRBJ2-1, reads DVKVTQSSRYLVKRTGEKVFLECVQDMDHENMFWYRQDPGLGLRLIYFSYDVKMKEKGDIPEGYSVSREKKERFSLILESASTNQTSMYLCASGGSGYNEQFFGPGTRLTVL.

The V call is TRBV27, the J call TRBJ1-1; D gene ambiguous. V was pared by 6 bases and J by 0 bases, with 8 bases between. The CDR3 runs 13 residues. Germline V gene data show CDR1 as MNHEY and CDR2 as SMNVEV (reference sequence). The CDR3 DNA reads TGTGCCAGCAGGCGAGGTGTGAACACTGAAGCTTTCTTT. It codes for CASRRGVNTEAFF.

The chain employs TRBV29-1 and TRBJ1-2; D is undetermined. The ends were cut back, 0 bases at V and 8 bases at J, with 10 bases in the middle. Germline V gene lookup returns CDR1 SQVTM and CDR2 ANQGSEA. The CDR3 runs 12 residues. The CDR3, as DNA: TGCAGCGTTGAAGAACAGAAAACCGGCTACACCTTC. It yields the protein CSVEEQKTGYTF.

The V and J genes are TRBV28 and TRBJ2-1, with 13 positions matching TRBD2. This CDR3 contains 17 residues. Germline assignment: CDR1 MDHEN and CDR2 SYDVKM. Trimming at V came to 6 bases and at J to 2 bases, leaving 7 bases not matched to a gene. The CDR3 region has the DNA TGTGCCAGCAGAAAAAGGACTAGCGGGGGTACCTACAATGAGCAGTTCTTC. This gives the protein CASRKRTSGGTYNEQFF.

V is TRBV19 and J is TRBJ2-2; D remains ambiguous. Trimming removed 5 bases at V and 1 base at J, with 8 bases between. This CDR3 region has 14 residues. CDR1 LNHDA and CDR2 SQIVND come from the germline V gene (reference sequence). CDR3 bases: TGTGCCAGTAGTTTACAACAGAACACCGGGGAGCTGTTTTTT. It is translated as CASSLQQNTGELFF.

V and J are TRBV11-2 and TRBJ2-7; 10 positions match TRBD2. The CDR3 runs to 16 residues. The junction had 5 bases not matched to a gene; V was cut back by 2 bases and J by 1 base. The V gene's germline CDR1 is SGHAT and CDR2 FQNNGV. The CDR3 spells CASSLMLAGVSYEQYF. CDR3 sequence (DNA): TGTGCCAGCAGCTTAATGCTAGCGGGGGTGTCCTACGAGCAGTACTTC.

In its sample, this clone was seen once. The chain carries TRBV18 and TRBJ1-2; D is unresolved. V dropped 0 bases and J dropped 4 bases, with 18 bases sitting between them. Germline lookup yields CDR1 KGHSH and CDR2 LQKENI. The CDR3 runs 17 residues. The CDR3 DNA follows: TGTGCCAGCTCACCACCAAATGGCAGGCAAGCTTTCTATGGCTACACCTTC. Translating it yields CASSPPNGRQAFYGYTF.

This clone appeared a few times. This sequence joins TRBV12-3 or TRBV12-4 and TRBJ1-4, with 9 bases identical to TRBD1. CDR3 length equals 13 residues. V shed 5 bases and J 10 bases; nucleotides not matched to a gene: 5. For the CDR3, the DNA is TGTGCCAGCAGTCGCCAGACAGGGGGAAAACTGTTTTTT. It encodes CASSRQTGGKLFF.

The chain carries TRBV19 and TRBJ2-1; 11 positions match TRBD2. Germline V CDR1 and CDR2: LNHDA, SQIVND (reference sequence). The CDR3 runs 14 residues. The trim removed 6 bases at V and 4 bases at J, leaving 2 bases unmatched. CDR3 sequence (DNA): TGTGCCAGTAGCGGACTAGCGGGTTACAATGAGCAGTTCTTC. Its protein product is CASSGLAGYNEQFF.

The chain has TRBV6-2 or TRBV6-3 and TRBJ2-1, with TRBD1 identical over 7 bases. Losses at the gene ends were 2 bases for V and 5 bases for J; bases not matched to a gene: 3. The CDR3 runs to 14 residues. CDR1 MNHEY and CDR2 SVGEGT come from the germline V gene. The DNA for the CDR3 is TGTGCCAGCAGTTACATGGGGACAGACAATGAGCAGTTCTTC. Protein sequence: CASSYMGTDNEQFF.

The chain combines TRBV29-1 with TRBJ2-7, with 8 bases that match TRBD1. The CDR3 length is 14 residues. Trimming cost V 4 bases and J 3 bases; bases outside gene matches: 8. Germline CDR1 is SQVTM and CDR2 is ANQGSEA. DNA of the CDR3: TGCAGCGTTGCAAGGACAGGGAAAATCTACGAGCAGTACTTC. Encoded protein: CSVARTGKIYEQYF.

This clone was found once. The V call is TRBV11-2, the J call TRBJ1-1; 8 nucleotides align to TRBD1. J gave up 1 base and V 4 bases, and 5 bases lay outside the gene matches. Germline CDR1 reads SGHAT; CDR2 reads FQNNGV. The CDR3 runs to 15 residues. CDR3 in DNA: TGTGCCAGCAGCTCCGCTGGGACAGGGAACACTGAAGCTTTCTTT. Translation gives CASSSAGTGNTEAFF.

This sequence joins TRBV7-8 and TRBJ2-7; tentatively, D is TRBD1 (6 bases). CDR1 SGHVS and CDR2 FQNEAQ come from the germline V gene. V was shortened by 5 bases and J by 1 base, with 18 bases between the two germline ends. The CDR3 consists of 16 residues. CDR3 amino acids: CASSPKTGFSSYEQYF. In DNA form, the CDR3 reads TGTGCCAGCAGCCCCAAGACAGGATTTTCTTCCTACGAGCAGTACTTC.

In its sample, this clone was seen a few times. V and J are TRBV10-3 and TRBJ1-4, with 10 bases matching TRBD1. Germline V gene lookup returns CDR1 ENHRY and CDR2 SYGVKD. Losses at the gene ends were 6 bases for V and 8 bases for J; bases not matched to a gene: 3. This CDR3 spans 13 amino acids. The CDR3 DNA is TGTGCCATCAGGAGGGACAGGGGCGAAAAACTGTTTTTT. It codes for CAIRRDRGEKLFF.

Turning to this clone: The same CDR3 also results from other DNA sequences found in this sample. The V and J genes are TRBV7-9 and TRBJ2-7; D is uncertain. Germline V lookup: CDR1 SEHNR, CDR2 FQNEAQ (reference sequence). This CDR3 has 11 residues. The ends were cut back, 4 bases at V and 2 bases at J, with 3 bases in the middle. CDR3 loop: CASSSAYEQYF. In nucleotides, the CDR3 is TGTGCCAGCAGCTCAGCCTACGAGCAGTACTTC.

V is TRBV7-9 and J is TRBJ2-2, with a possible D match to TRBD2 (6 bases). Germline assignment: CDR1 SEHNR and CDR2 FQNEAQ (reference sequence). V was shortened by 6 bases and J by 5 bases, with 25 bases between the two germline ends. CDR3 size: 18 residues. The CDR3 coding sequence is TGTGCCAGCAGACGGAACCGGGGGTCCACACCTAGTACCGGGGAGCTGTTTTTT. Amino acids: CASRRNRGSTPSTGELFF. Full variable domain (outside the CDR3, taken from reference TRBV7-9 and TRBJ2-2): DTGVSQNPRHKITKRGQNVTFRCDPISEHNRLYWYRQTLGQGPEFLTYFQNEAQLEKSRLLSDRFSAERPKGSFSTLEIQRTEQGDSAMYLCASRRNRGSTPSTGELFFGEGSRLTVL.

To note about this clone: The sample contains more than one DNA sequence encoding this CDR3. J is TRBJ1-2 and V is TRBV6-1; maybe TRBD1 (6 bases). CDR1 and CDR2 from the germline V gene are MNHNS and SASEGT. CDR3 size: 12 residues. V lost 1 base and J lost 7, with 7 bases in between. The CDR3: CASSEVRGGYTF. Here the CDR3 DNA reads TGTGCCAGCAGTGAAGTCAGGGGTGGCTACACCTTC.

As DNA, the CDR3 is TGTGCCAGCAGCTCGGACAGCTACACACCTTCGAACACTGAAGCTTTCTTT. Its translation: CASSSDSYTPSNTEAFF. The V gene is TRBV5-4, the J gene TRBJ1-1, with D tentatively TRBD1 (6 bases). The CDR3 loop spans 17 amino acids. Between the trimmed V and J ends, which lost 3 bases and 1 base, there was a span of 19 bases. Germline V gene sequence: CDR1 SGHNT, CDR2 YYREEE (reference sequence).

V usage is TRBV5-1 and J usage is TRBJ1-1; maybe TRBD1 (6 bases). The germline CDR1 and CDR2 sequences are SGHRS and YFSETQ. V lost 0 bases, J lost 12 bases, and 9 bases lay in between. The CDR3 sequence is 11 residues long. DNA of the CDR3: TGCGCCAGCAGCTTGGACAGGGCGACTTTCTTT. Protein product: CASSLDRATFF.

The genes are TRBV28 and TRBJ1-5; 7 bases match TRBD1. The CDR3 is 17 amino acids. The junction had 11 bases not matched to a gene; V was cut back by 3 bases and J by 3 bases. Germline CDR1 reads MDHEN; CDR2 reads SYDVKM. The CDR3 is CASSFPLDRAYNQPQHF. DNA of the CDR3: TGTGCCAGCAGTTTCCCCTTAGACAGGGCTTACAATCAGCCCCAGCATTTT.